The T cell receptor beta chain described here comes from a study of OX40 agonist ivuxolimab in advanced cancers. Study summary: Among those treated, three patients had partial responses, one with hepatocellular carcinoma and two with cutaneous melanoma. Broader study findings: Among patients with partial responses at 0.1-3.0 mg/kg, clonal expansion was among the lowest. Both blood CD4+ and CD8+ T cells showed clonal growth by week 6 at 0.1 to 3.0 mg/kg.

Trimming took 2 bases from V and 6 from J; bases not matched to a gene: 8. This CDR3 comprises 15 residues. CDR1 is SGHTA and CDR2 is FQGTGA in the germline V gene. Exclusion of a patient followed from autoimmune disease history or systemic immunosuppression. Remarks on this clone: Its matching antigen is unknown.

Libraries were prepared by immunoSEQ multiplex PCR; TCRdb keeps only in-frame clonotypes and omits some of them. Of approximately 20,000 clones listed, around nine tenths were seen once; the top ten hold around half. This TCR came from an adult with an advanced solid tumor such as melanoma, head and neck, liver or kidney cancer. The rearrangement joins TRBV7-3 to TRBJ2-3, with 7 positions matching TRBD2. The source material was CD4+ or CD8+ T cells sorted from blood, sampled in a trial of the OX40 agonist ivuxolimab. The CDR3 protein is CASSLVGGPGDTQYF. CDR3 DNA sequence: TGTGCCAGCAGCTTAGTGGGAGGGCCCGGGGATACGCAGTATTTT.